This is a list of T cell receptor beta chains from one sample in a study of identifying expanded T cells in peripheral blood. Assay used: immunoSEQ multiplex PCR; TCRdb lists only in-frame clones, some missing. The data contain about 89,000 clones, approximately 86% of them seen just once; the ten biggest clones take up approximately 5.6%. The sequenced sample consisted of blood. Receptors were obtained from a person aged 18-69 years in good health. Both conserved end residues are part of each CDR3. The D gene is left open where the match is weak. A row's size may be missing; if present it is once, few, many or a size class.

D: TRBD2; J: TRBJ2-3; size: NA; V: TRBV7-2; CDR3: CASSLLPGLAGGLTDTQYF; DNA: TGTGCCAGCAGCTTATTACCGGGACTAGCGGGGGGGCTCACAGATACGCAGTATTTT
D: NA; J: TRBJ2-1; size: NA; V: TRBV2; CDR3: CASKGRGHNEQFF; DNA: TGTGCCAGCAAGGGCAGGGGACACAATGAGCAGTTCTTC
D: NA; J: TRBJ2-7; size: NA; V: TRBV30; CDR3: CAWSVLPGPEQYF; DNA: TGTGCCTGGAGTGTGCTACCGGGTCCCGAGCAGTACTTC
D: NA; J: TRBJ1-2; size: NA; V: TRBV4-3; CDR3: CASSQEMQLGGYTF; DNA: TGCGCCAGCAGCCAAGAAATGCAGTTAGGTGGCTACACCTTC
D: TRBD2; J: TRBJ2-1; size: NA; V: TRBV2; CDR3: CASRDSGGASNEQFF; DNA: TGTGCCAGCAGGGATAGCGGGGGGGCGAGCAATGAGCAGTTCTTC
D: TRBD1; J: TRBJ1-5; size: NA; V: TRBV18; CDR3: CASSLSWDRGNQPQHF; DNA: TGTGCCAGCTCACTCTCATGGGACAGGGGCAATCAGCCCCAGCATTTT
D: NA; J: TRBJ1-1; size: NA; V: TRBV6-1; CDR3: CAGTPGQNTEAFF; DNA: TGTGCCGGAACCCCTGGACAGAACACTGAAGCTTTCTTT
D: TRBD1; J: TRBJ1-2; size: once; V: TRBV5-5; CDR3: CASGDSSFGYTF; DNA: TGTGCCAGCGGGGACAGCTCTTTTGGCTACACCTTC
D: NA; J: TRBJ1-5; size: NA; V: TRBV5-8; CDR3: CASSQLTDRGQQPQHF; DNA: TGTGCCAGCAGCCAATTGACAGACCGAGGCCAACAGCCCCAGCATTTT
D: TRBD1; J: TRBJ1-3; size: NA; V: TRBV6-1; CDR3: CATLLRDRANTIYF; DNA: TGTGCCACCCTCCTCCGGGACAGGGCCAACACCATATATTTT
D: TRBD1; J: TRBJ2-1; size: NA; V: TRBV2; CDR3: CASSGQGHEQFF; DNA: TGTGCCAGCAGTGGACAGGGTCATGAGCAGTTCTTC
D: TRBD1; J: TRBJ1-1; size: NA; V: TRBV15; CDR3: CATSRDTGTGTEAFF; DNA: TGTGCCACCAGCAGGGATACCGGGACAGGTACTGAAGCTTTCTTT
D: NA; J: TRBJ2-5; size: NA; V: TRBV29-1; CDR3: CSVERQAQETQYF; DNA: TGCAGCGTTGAAAGACAGGCGCAAGAGACCCAGTACTTC
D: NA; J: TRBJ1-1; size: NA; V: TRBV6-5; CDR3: CASRTNAEAFF; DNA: TGTGCCAGCAGGACAAATGCCGAAGCTTTCTTT
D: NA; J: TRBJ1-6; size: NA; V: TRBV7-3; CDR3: CASSLGGGRNSPLHF; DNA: TGTGCCAGCAGCTTAGGGGGAGGTCGTAATTCACCCCTCCACTTT
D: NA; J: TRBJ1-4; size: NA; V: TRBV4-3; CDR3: CASSQQGSNEKLFF; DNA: TGCGCCAGCAGCCAGCAGGGATCTAATGAAAAACTGTTTTTT
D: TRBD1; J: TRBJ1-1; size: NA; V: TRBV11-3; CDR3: CASSKGGTMNTEAFF; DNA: TGTGCCAGCAGCAAAGGGGGCACTATGAACACTGAAGCTTTCTTT
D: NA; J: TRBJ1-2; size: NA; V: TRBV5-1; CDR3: CASGIREGTRGYTF; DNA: TGCGCCAGCGGGATACGAGAGGGGACGCGCGGCTACACCTTC
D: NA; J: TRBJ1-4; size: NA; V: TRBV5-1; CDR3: CASSLGSTRTNEKLFF; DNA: TGCGCCAGCAGCTTGGGCTCGACGCGGACTAATGAAAAACTGTTTTTT
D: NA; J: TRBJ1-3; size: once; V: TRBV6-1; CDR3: CASRNFNSGNTIYF; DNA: TGTGCCAGCCGGAATTTCAACTCTGGAAACACCATATATTTT
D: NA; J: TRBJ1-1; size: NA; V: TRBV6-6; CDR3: CASRTGQQNTEAFF; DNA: TGTGCCAGCAGGACCGGACAGCAAAACACTGAAGCTTTCTTT
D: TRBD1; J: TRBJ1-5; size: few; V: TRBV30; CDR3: CAWSVGQGVRQPQHF; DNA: TGTGCCTGGAGTGTAGGACAGGGTGTACGTCAGCCCCAGCATTTT
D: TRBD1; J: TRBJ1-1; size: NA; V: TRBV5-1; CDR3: CASSMIRDRLDTEAFF; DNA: TGCGCCAGCAGCATGATCCGGGACAGATTGGACACTGAAGCTTTCTTT
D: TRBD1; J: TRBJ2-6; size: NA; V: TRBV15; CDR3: CASRDSLAGANVLTF; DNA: TGTGCCTCCCGGGACAGTCTTGCTGGGGCCAACGTCCTGACTTTC
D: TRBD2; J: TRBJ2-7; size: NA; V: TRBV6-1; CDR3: CASKVAGGMYEQYF; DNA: TGTGCCAGCAAAGTAGCGGGGGGGATGTACGAGCAGTACTTC
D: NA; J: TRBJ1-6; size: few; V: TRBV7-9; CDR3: CASSLSGRVNSPLHF; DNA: TGTGCCAGCAGCTTATCGGGAAGGGTGAATTCACCCCTCCACTTT
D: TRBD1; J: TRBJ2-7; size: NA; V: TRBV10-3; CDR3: CAIRREPGQGYEQYF; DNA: TGTGCCATCAGACGGGAACCGGGACAGGGGTACGAGCAGTACTTC
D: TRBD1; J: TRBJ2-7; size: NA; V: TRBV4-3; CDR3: CASSRGWRRTGEDEQYF; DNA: TGCGCCAGCAGCCGCGGGTGGAGGCGGACAGGGGAGGACGAGCAGTACTTC
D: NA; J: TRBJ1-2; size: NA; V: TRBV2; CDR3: CARLELHSGEASTGSYGYTF; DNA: TGTGCCAGATTAGAACTACACAGCGGCGAGGCCTCGACAGGATCCTATGGCTACACCTTC
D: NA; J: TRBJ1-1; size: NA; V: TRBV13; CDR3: CASSQTRNTEAFF; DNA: TGTGCCAGCAGTCAGACACGGAACACTGAAGCTTTCTTT
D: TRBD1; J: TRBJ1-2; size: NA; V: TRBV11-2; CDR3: CASSQTGDYGYTF; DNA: TGTGCCAGCAGCCAGACAGGGGACTATGGCTACACCTTC
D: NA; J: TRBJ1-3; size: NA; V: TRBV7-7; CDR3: CASSRTREGTIYF; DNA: TGTGCCAGCAGCCGGACACGGGAAGGCACCATATATTTT